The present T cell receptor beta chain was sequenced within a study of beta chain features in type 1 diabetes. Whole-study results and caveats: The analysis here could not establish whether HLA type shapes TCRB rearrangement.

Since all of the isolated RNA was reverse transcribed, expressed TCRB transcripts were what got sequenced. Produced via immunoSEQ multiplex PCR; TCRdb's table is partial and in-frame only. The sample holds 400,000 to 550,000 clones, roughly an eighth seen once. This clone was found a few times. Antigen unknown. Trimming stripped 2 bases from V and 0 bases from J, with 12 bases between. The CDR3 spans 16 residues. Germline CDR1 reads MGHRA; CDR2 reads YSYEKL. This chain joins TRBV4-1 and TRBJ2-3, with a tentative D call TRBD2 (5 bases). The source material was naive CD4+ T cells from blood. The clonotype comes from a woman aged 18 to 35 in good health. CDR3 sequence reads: CASSQTTTLSTDTQYF. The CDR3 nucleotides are TGCGCCAGCAGCCAAACGACTACCTTAAGCACAGATACGCAGTATTTT.